This TCR beta chain was recovered during a study of CD8 T cells in ankylosing spondylitis. Study outcomes and limitations: Characteristic of ankylosing spondylitis blood, it appeared, was a TCR beta motif comprising roughly eight highly homologous variants.

The CDR3 is made up of 15 amino acids. Germline V gene lookup returns CDR1 SNHLY and CDR2 FYNNEI. With 7 bases removed from V and 2 bases from J, the gap between germline ends came to 17 bases. TCRdb re-called the 5' RACE reads through MiXCR, storing one row per CDR3 protein. The sample holds 350,000 to 550,000 distinct CDR3 sequences, about 25% seen once. Turning to this clonotype: Antigen: not known.

The chain joins TRBV2 to TRBJ2-5; D might be TRBD1 (7 bases). Source material: blood, either unsorted or a sorted T cell fraction (not recorded which). This sequence was found in a male donor with ankylosing spondylitis. The chain's CDR3 is CASNQGDSGQETQYF. CDR3 nucleotide sequence: TGTGCCAGCAACCAGGGGGATAGCGGACAAGAGACCCAGTACTTC. The full variable domain, with the rest looked up from reference TRBV2 and TRBJ2-5, is EPEVTQTPSHQVTQMGQEVILRCVPISNHLYFYWYRQILGQKVEFLVSFYNNEISEKSEIFDDQFSVERPDGSNFTLKIRSTKLEDSAMYFCASNQGDSGQETQYFGPGTRLLVL.